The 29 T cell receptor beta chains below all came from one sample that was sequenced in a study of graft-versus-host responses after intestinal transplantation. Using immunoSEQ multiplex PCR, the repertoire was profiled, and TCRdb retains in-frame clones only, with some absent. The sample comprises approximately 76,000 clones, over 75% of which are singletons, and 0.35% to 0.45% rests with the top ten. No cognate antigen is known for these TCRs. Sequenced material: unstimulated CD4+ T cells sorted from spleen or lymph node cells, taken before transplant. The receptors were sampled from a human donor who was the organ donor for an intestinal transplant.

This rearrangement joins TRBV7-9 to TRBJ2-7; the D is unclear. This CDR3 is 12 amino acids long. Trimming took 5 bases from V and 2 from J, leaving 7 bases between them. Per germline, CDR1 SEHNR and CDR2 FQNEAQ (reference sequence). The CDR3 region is CASSRGTYEQYV. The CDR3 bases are TGTGCCAGCAGCCGCGGTACCTACGAGCAGTACGTC.

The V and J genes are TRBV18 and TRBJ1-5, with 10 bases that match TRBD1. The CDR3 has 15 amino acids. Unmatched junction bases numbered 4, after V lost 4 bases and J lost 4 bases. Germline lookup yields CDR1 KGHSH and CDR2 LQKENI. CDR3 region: CASSRTGGTNQPQHF. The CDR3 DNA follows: TGTGCCAGCTCACGGACAGGGGGAACTAATCAGCCCCAGCATTTT.

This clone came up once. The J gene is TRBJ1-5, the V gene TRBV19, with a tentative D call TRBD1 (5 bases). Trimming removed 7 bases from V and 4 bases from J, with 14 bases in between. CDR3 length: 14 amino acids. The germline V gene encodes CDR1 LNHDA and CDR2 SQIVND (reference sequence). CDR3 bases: TGTGCCAGTAACGGAGGGGTGGTGAATCAGCCCCAGCATTTT. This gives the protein CASNGGVVNQPQHF.

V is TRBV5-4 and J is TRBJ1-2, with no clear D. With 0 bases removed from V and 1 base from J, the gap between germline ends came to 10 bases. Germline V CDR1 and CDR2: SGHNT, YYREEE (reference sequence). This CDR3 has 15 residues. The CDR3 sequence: CASSLVPQFNYGYTF. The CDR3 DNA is TGTGCCAGCAGCTTGGTCCCACAATTTAACTATGGCTACACCTTC.

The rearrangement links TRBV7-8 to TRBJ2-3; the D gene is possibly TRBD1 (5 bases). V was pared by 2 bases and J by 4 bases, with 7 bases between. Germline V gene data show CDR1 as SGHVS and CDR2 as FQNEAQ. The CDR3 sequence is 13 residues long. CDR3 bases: TGTGCCAGCAGCTTAAGGGGTTCAGATACGCAGTATTTT. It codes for CASSLRGSDTQYF.

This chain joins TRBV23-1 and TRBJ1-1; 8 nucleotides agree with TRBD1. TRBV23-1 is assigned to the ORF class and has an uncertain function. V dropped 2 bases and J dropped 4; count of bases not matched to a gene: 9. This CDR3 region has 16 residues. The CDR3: CASSQRPTGGGTEAFF. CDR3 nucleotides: TGCGCCAGCAGTCAACGACCTACAGGGGGGGGCACTGAAGCTTTCTTT.

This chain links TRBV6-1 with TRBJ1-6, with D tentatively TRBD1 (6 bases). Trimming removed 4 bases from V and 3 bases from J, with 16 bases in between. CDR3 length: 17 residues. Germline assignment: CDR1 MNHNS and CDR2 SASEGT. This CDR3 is CASSGTSGAYYNSPLHF. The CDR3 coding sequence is TGTGCCAGCAGTGGTACCTCAGGGGCCTACTATAATTCACCCCTCCACTTT.

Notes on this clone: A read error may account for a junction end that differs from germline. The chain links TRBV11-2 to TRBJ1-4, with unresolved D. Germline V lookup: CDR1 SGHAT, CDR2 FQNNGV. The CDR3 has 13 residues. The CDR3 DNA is TGTACCAGCAGCTTACCCCCCGCGGGGAAACTGTTTTTT. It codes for CTSSLPPAGKLFF.

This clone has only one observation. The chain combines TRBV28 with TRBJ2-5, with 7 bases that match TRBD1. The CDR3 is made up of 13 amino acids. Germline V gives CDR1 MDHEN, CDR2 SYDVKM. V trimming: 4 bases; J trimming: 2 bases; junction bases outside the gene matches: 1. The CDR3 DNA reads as TGTGCCAGCAGTTCGGGACAGCAAGAGACCCAGTACTTC. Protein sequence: CASSSGQQETQYF.

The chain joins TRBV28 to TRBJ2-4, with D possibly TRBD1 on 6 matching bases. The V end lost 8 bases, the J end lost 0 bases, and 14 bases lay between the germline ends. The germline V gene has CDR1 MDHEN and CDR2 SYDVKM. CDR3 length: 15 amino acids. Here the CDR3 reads CASLEDSLAKNIQYF. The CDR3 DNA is TGTGCCAGCTTAGAGGACAGCTTAGCCAAAAACATTCAGTACTTC.

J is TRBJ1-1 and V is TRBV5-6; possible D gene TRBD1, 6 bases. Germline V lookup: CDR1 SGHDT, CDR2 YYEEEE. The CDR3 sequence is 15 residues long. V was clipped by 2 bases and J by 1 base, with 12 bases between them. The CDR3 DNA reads TGTGCCAGCAGCTTTGGCACAGGGTGGAACACTGAAGCTTTCTTT. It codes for CASSFGTGWNTEAFF.

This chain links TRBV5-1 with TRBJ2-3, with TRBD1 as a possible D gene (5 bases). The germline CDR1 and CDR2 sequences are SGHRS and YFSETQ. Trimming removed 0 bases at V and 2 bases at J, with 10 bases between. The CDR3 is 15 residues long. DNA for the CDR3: TGCGCCAGCAGCTTGGAAGGGGCCCCCACAGATACGCAGTATTTT. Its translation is CASSLEGAPTDTQYF.

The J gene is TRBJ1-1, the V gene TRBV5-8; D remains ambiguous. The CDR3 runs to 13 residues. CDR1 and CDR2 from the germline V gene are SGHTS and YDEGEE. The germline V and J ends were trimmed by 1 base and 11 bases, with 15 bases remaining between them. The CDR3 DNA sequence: TGTGCCAGCAGCTTGTTGGGCAATTTTCTCGCTTTCTTT. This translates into CASSLLGNFLAFF.

The CDR3 is CASREQGINEQFF. The CDR3 DNA reads as TGTGCCAGCAGAGAACAGGGAATCAATGAGCAGTTCTTC. The V gene is TRBV6-5, the J gene TRBJ2-1; tentative D call: TRBD1 (6 bases). The CDR3 runs to 13 residues. Germline assignment: CDR1 MNHEY and CDR2 SVGAGI. V lost 6 bases, J lost 6 bases, and 12 bases lay in between.

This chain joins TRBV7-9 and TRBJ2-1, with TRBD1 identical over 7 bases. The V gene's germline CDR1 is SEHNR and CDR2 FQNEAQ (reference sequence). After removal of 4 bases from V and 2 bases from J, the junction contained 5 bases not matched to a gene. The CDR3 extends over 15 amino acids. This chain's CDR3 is CASSSAGTAYNEQFF. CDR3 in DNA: TGTGCCAGCAGCTCGGCCGGGACAGCCTACAATGAGCAGTTCTTC.

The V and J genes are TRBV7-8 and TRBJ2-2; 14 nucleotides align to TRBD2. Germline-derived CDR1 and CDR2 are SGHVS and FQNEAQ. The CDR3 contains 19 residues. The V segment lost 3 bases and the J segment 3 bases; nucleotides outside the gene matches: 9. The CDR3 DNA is TGTGCCAGCAGCTTCCGAGCTTCGGGACTAGCGGGGGACACCGGGGAGCTGTTTTTT. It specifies CASSFRASGLAGDTGELFF.

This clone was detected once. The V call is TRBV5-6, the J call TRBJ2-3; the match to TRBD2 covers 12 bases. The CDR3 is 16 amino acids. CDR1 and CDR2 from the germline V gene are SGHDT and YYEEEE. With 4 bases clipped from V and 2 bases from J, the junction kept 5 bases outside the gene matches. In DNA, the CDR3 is TGTGCCAGCAGCAAGGGACTAGCGGGTTACACAGATACGCAGTATTTT. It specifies CASSKGLAGYTDTQYF.

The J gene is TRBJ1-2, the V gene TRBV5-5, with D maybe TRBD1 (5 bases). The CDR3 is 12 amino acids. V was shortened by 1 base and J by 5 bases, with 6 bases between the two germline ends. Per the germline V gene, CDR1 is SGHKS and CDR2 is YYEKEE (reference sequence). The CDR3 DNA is TGTGCCAGCAGCTTGCAGGGTTATGGCTACACCTTC. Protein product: CASSLQGYGYTF.

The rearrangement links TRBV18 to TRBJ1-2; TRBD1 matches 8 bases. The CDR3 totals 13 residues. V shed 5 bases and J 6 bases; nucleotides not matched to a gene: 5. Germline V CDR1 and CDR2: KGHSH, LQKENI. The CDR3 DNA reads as TGTGCCAGCTCAGTGGACAGGGCGAATGGCTACACCTTC. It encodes CASSVDRANGYTF.

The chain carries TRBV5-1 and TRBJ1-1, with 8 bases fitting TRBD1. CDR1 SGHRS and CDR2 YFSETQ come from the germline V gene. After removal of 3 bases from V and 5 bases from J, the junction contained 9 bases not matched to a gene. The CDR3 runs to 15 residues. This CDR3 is CASSSRQGAGTEAFF. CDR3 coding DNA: TGCGCCAGCAGCTCTCGCCAGGGGGCTGGTACTGAAGCTTTCTTT.

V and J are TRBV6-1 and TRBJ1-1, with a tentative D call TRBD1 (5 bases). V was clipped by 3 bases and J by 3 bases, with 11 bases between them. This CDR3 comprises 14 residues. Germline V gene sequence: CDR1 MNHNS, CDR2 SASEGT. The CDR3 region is CASSEHAGDTEAFF. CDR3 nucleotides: TGTGCCAGCAGTGAGCATGCGGGGGACACTGAAGCTTTCTTT.

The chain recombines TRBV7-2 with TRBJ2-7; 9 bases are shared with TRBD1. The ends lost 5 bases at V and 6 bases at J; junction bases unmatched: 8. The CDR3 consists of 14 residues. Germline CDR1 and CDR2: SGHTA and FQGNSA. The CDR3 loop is CASSVGTGYVEQYV. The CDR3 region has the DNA TGTGCCAGCAGCGTAGGGACAGGGTACGTCGAGCAGTACGTC.

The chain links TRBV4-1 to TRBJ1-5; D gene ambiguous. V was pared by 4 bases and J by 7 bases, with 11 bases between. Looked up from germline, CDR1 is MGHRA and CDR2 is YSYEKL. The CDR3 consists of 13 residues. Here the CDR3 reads CASSPEGVQPQHF. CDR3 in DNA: TGCGCCAGCAGCCCCGAGGGTGTCCAGCCCCAGCATTTT.

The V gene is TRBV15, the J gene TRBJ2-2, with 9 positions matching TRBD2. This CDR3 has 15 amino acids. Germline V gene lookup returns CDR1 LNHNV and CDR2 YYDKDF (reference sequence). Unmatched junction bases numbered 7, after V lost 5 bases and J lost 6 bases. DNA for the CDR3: TGTGCCACCAGCGCTCTAGCGGGGAAAGCCGGGGAGCTGTTTTTT. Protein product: CATSALAGKAGELFF.

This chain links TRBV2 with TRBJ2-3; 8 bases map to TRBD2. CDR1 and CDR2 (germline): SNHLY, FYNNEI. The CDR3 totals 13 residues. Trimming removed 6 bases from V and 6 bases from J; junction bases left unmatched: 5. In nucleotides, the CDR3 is TGTGCCAGCAGGGGGCGGGGGGCCGATACGCAGTATTTT. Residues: CASRGRGADTQYF.

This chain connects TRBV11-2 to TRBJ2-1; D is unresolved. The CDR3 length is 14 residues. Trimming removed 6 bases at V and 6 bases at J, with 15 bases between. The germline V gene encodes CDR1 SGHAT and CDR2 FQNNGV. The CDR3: CASSSLANGNEQFF. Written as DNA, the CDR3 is TGTGCCAGCAGTTCACTCGCCAACGGCAATGAGCAGTTCTTC. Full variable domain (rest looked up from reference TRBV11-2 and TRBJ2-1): EAGVAQSPRYKIIEKRQSVAFWCNPISGHATLYWYQQILGQGPKLLIQFQNNGVVDDSQLPKDRFSAERLKGVDSTLKIQPAKLEDSAVYLCASSSLANGNEQFFGPGTRLTVL.

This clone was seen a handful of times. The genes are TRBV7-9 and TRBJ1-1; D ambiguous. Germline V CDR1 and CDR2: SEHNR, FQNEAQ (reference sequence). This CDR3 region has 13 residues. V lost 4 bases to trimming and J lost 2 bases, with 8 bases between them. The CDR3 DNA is TGTGCCAGCAGCTCCAAGCCAAACACTGAAGCTTTCTTT. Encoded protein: CASSSKPNTEAFF.

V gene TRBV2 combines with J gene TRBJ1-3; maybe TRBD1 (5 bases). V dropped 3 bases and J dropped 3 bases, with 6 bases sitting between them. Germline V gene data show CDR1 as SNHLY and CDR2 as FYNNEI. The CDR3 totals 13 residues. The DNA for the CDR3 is TGTGCCAGCAGTGACAGGGATGGAAACACCATATATTTT. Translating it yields CASSDRDGNTIYF.

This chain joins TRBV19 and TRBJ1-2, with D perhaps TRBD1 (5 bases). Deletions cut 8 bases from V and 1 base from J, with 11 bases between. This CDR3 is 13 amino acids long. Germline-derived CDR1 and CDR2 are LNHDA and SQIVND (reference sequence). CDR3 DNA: TGTGCCAGTCTTACAGGCGATAACTATGGCTACACCTTC. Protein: CASLTGDNYGYTF.